This TCR beta chain was sequenced during a study of T cells after yellow fever vaccination. This clonotype has only a few counts. TCRdb fed the 5' RACE reads into MiXCR, producing one record per CDR3 protein. The data show roughly 260,000 distinct CDR3 sequences, 13% seen once. Germline lookup yields CDR1 DFQATT and CDR2 SNEGSKA (reference sequence). J lost 6 bases, V lost 3 bases, and 5 bases had no gene match. There are 12 residues in the CDR3. The specimen comprised CD4+ T cells sorted from PBMCs, sampled 45 days after the yellow fever booster vaccination. The chain links TRBV20-1 to TRBJ2-7; 7 bases are a match to TRBD1. The receptor was isolated from a man aged 25-45 years who received the YFV17D yellow fever vaccine. CDR3: CSARDRKIEQYF. CDR3 nucleotides: TGCAGTGCTAGGGACAGGAAAATCGAGCAGTACTTC.